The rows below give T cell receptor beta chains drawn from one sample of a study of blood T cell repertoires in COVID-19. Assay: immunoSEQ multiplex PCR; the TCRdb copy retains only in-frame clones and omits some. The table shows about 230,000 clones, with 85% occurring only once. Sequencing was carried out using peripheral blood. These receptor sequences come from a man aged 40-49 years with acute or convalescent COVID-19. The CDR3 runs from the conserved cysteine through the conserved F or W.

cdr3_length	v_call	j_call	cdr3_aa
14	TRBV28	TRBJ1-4	CASSSDRGLEKLFF
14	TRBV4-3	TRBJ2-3	CASSQTDGEDTQYF
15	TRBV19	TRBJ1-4	CASIPTGATNEKLFF
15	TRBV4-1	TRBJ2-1	CASSQDSGGYNEQFF
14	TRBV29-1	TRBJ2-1	CSVVTRVEVNEQFF
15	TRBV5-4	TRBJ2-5	CASSRGQGLGETQYF
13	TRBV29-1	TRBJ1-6	CSVATGVGSPLHF
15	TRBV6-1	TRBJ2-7	CASSEAGGAAYEQYF
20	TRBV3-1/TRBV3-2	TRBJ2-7	CASSQELDSGLAGGYYEQYF
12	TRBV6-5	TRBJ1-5	CASSSLNQPQHF